These 14 T cell receptor beta chains were sequenced from one sample in a study of CD8+CD57+ T cells in acquired aplastic anemia. The study profiled TCR beta VDJ and CDR3 using genomic DNA as template. TCRdb reprocessed the reads via MiXCR and lists one record per CDR3 protein. This table has a few hundred thousand distinct CDR3 sequences, 30% to 40% appearing once. The sequencing input was sorted CD4+, CD8+, or CD8+CD57+ T cells (not recorded which) from PBMCs. These receptors all come from a human donor in good health, serving as a control.

This clonotype was seen more than once but under ten times. J is TRBJ1-2 and V is TRBV30; unclear D gene. Trimming took 0 bases from V and 1 from J, leaving 9 bases between them. Germline loops: CDR1 GTSNPN, CDR2 SVGIG (reference sequence). The CDR3 loop spans 14 amino acids. CDR3 residues: CAWSVHSGNYGYTF. The CDR3 DNA follows: TGTGCCTGGAGTGTACATTCTGGTAACTATGGCTACACCTTC.

This clonotype was picked up a small number of times. CDR3 in amino acids: CAWSEDSYFSGNTIYF. The CDR3 DNA follows: TGTGCCTGGAGCGAAGACAGCTACTTCTCTGGAAACACCATATATTTT. The chain recombines TRBV30 with TRBJ1-3; tentatively, D is TRBD1 (5 bases). Germline CDR1 is GTSNPN and CDR2 is SVGIG (reference sequence). The CDR3 runs to 16 residues. V dropped 3 bases and J dropped 0 bases, with 15 bases sitting between them.

At least ten counts were recorded for this clonotype. V gene TRBV10-3 combines with J gene TRBJ2-3; D remains unclear. Per the germline V gene, CDR1 is ENHRY and CDR2 is SYGVKD. The CDR3 has 11 residues. V gave up 5 bases and J gave up 3 bases, with 3 bases separating them. The CDR3 DNA reads TGTGCCATCAGTACGACAGATACGCAGTATTTT. Translation: CAISTTDTQYF.

This clonotype occurred many times. The chain has TRBV2 and TRBJ2-5; D uncertain. The CDR3 sequence is 14 residues long. V lost 4 bases, J lost 2 bases, and 11 bases lay in between. CDR1 and CDR2 (germline): SNHLY, FYNNEI. The CDR3 region has the DNA TGTGCCAGCAGTGCCGGCTCATCACAAGAGACCCAGTACTTC. Its translation: CASSAGSSQETQYF.

Of note for this clonotype: A much larger clonotype is one base distant, so this may be a read error. The chain couples TRBV27 to TRBJ1-6, with D uncertain. The germline V gene encodes CDR1 MNHEY and CDR2 SMNVEV (reference sequence). The length of the CDR3 is 14 residues. CDR3 in DNA: TGTGCCGGCAGTTTAACCGGGTTAGGTTCACCCCTCCACTTT. It translates to CAGSLTGLGSPLHF.

This clonotype was observed a few times. V and J are TRBV7-3 and TRBJ1-1, with D uncertain. Trimming stripped 6 bases from V and 1 base from J, with 21 bases between. In germline, CDR1 is SGHTA, CDR2 FQGTGA. The CDR3 totals 17 residues. This CDR3 is CASSYPLLGGKNTEAFF. The CDR3 coding sequence is TGTGCCAGCAGTTACCCCCTCTTGGGCGGGAAGAACACTGAAGCTTTCTTT.

The gene calls are TRBV13 and TRBJ2-7, with 14 bases lining up with TRBD2. CDR3 length: 16 amino acids. Germline-derived CDR1 and CDR2 are PRHDT and FYEKMQ (reference sequence). J was trimmed by 5 bases and V by 1 base; bases with no gene match: 4. CDR3 residues: CASSLAPGLAGDEQYF. CDR3 nucleotide sequence: TGTGCCAGCAGCTTAGCCCCGGGACTAGCGGGAGACGAGCAGTACTTC.

This chain links TRBV25-1 with TRBJ2-7; D is possibly TRBD1 or TRBD2 (5 bases each). Trimming took off 5 bases at V and 0 bases at J, with 14 bases between the two ends. Germline CDR1 MGHDK, CDR2 SYGVNS. The CDR3 totals 15 residues. The CDR3 nucleotides read TGTGCCAGCAGTAATGATATCGGGACCTCCTACGAGCAGTACTTC. This encodes CASSNDIGTSYEQYF.

The chain carries TRBV12-3 or TRBV12-4 and TRBJ1-1, with TRBD1 matching 7 bases. V dropped 0 bases and J dropped 3; count of bases not matched to a gene: 10. This CDR3 is 17 amino acids long. The CDR3 region has the DNA TGTGCCAGCAGTTTAGCCACCCTCCAGGGGGGCTACACTGAAGCTTTCTTT. This codes for CASSLATLQGGYTEAFF.

Ten or more counts support this clonotype. V and J are TRBV20-1 and TRBJ1-5, with unresolved D. Trimming cost V 1 base and J 0 bases, with 7 bases left between them. The CDR3 is 14 residues long. Germline CDR1 DFQATT, CDR2 SNEGSKA (reference sequence). Here the CDR3 reads CSARAGTSNQPQHF. CDR3 DNA: TGCAGTGCTAGAGCGGGCACTAGCAATCAGCCCCAGCATTTT.

This clonotype was counted many times. For the CDR3, the DNA is TGTGCCAGCAGTGAGTCTGGGCGGGAGGGAATCGAGGAGACCCAGTACTTC. The encoded protein is CASSESGREGIEETQYF. The chain uses TRBV25-1 and TRBJ2-5; 9 nucleotides agree with TRBD2. The ends lost 3 bases at V and 5 bases at J; junction bases unmatched: 13. The CDR3 sequence is 17 residues long. CDR1 MGHDK and CDR2 SYGVNS come from the germline V gene.

This clonotype came up many times. This chain links TRBV14 with TRBJ1-5; D might be TRBD1 (6 bases). The CDR3 contains 15 residues. Trimming shortened V by 2 bases and J by 3 bases, and 11 bases separated the two germline ends. The germline CDR1 and CDR2 sequences are SGHDN and FVKESK. DNA of the CDR3: TGTGCCAGCAGCCAACACAGGGTAATCAATCAGCCCCAGCATTTT. Its translation: CASSQHRVINQPQHF. The full variable domain, its missing parts supplied by reference TRBV14 and TRBJ1-5, is EAGVTQFPSHSVIEKGQTVTLRCDPISGHDNLYWYRRVMGKEIKFLLHFVKESKQDESGMPNNRFLAERTGGTYSTLKVQPAELEDSGVYFCASSQHRVINQPQHFGDGTRLSIL.

There are many counts of this clonotype. The chain links TRBV4-1 to TRBJ1-6, with 9 bases lining up with TRBD1. After removal of 6 bases from V and 9 bases from J, the junction contained 12 bases not matched to a gene. In germline, CDR1 is MGHRA, CDR2 YSYEKL. The CDR3 runs 16 residues. This chain's CDR3 is CASRDITGTGSSPLHF. CDR3 nucleotides: TGCGCCAGCAGGGACATTACCGGGACAGGGAGTTCACCCCTCCACTTT.

The chain recombines TRBV15 with TRBJ2-1, with D possibly called TRBD1 or TRBD2 (5 bases each). The germline V gene encodes CDR1 LNHNV and CDR2 YYDKDF (reference sequence). V lost 5 bases to trimming and J lost 5 bases, with 10 bases between them. CDR3 length equals 13 residues. The CDR3 coding sequence is TGTGCCACCAGCGGGCGAGGGGACAATGAGCAGTTCTTC. Residues: CATSGRGDNEQFF.